Below are 25 T cell receptor beta chains sequenced from a single sample in a study of T cells in Graves' hyperthyroidism and ophthalmopathy. Amplification of TCR beta CDR3 regions was performed using RNA transcripts as template. A set of HTBI primers served as the primers for a first-round RT-PCR of the TCR CDR3. One entry per CDR3 protein, called by TCRdb with MiXCR from the multiplex PCR reads. The sample carries over 700,000 distinct CDR3 sequences, 35% recorded once. The sample consisted of blood. These TCRs come from a woman aged 40-49 years with Graves' hyperthyroidism.

As for this clonotype: Because the CDR3's place on the DNA is in doubt, the DNA is left out and the CDR3 is given as listed by TCRdb. The chain employs TRBV10-3 and TRBJ2-5; the table gives TRBD2 as D, unverified against the DNA. Counting both end residues, the CDR3 totals 14 amino acids. The V gene's germline CDR1 is ENHRY and CDR2 SYGVKD. Here the CDR3 reads CAICSARLVAGQYF.

This clonotype was observed once. The V call is TRBV10-3, the J call TRBJ1-1; D gene unclear. This CDR3 spans 11 amino acids. Germline CDR1 reads ENHRY; CDR2 reads SYGVKD. Trimming left V 11 bases short and J 4 bases short, with 11 bases between. The DNA for the CDR3 is TGTGCCCTACTGGAGGGCACTGAAGCTTTCTTT. Its protein product is CALLEGTEAFF.

About this clonotype itself: Being one base from a much bigger clone, this may be a read error. J is TRBJ2-7 and V is TRBV10-3, with D uncertain. The ends were cut back, 6 bases at V and 7 bases at J, with 7 bases in the middle. The CDR3 is 10 amino acids. Germline CDR1 and CDR2: ENHRY and SYGVKD. The CDR3 protein is CAIRLLEQYF. In nucleotides, the CDR3 is TGTGCCATCAGGCTTCTGGAGCAGTACTTC.

V gene TRBV25-1 combines with J gene TRBJ1-1; D gene ambiguous. This CDR3 comprises 15 residues. V was shortened by 8 bases and J by 0 bases, with 16 bases between the two germline ends. The germline V gene encodes CDR1 MGHDK and CDR2 SYGVNS. For the CDR3, the DNA is TGTGCCAGCTCACCACAGCACTTACTGAACACTGAAGCTTTCTTT. Its translation is CASSPQHLLNTEAFF.

This clonotype came up many times. It is likely a read error, because the conserved phenylalanine at the end of the CDR3 is missing. The DNA is omitted, as the CDR3 cannot be located on it reliably, and the CDR3 follows TCRdb's listing. The chain carries TRBV7-9 and TRBJ1-3; the table assigns TRBD1, which was not confirmed against the DNA. The CDR3 totals 11 residues, both ends included. Germline assignment: CDR1 SEHNR and CDR2 FQNEAQ (reference sequence). CDR3 in amino acids: CASSLLPGRCL.

This rearrangement joins TRBV2 to TRBJ1-5; 12 nucleotides line up with TRBD1. This CDR3 spans 17 amino acids. V trimming: 7 bases; J trimming: 6 bases; junction bases outside the gene matches: 13. CDR1 is SNHLY, CDR2 FYNNEI, per germline. Here the CDR3 reads CASTYGTGGELGQPQHF. In DNA form, the CDR3 reads TGTGCCAGCACATACGGGACAGGGGGCGAGCTCGGTCAGCCCCAGCATTTT.

This clonotype was seen at least ten times. The rearrangement uses TRBV19 and TRBJ1-3; TRBD1 matches at 8 bases. Per germline, CDR1 LNHDA and CDR2 SQIVND (reference sequence). CDR3 length: 15 residues. V was pared by 6 bases and J by 0 bases, with 4 bases of the junction left unmatched. In nucleotides, the CDR3 is TGTGCCAGTAGAGGGACAGGTCGCTCTGGAAACACCATATATTTT. This sequence encodes CASRGTGRSGNTIYF.

This clonotype came up many times. This chain joins TRBV19 and TRBJ1-2, with D possibly being TRBD1 (5 bases). The ends were cut back, 9 bases at V and 2 bases at J, with 13 bases in the middle. CDR1 and CDR2 (germline): LNHDA, SQIVND (reference sequence). The CDR3 extends over 13 amino acids. The CDR3 DNA sequence: TGTGCCAGCGCGGACAACGGGAACTATGGCTACACCTTC. Encoded protein: CASADNGNYGYTF. The full variable domain, its missing parts supplied by reference TRBV19 and TRBJ1-2, is DGGITQSPKYLFRKEGQNVTLSCEQNLNHDAMYWYRQDPGQGLRLIYYSQIVNDFQKGDIAEGYSVSREKKESFPLTVTSAQKNPTAFYLCASADNGNYGYTFGSGTRLTVV.

The CDR3 spells CASSPGGAQQYF. CDR3 nucleotide sequence: TGTGCCAGCAGCCCCGGTGGGGCCCAGCAGTACTTC. J is TRBJ2-7 and V is TRBV7-9; possibly TRBD1 for D (5 bases). The V end was cut by 5 bases, the J end by 8 bases, with 13 bases between. Looked up from germline, CDR1 is SEHNR and CDR2 is FQNEAQ (reference sequence). The CDR3 runs 12 residues.

This sequence joins TRBV4-3 and TRBJ1-4, with D hard to call. The length of the CDR3 is 15 residues. Trimming stripped 1 base from V and 3 bases from J, with 9 bases between. Germline V gene data show CDR1 as LGHNA and CDR2 as YSLEER. CDR3 in DNA: TGCGCCAGCAGCCAAGGTCCAGGCTCTAATGAAAAACTGTTTTTT. Encoded protein: CASSQGPGSNEKLFF.

The table lists this clonotype with a few counts. This sequence joins TRBV4-1 and TRBJ2-7; 7 positions match TRBD1. The germline V gene has CDR1 MGHRA and CDR2 YSYEKL. V shed 0 bases, J shed 0 bases, and the junction held 8 bases outside the gene matches. CDR3 length: 17 residues. The CDR3 DNA sequence: TGCGCCAGCAGCCAAGAGAATACAGGGGCTTCCTCCTACGAGCAGTACTTC. It is translated as CASSQENTGASSYEQYF.

V is TRBV29-1 and J is TRBJ1-2, with TRBD1 matching 10 bases. The V gene end was trimmed by 7 bases and the J gene end by 2 bases; junction bases not matched to a gene: 13. This CDR3 is built from 16 residues. The germline gives CDR1 SQVTM, CDR2 ANQGSEA. In DNA form, the CDR3 reads TGCAGCGCGTGGGGGGACAGGGGTGCTTTGAACTATGGCTACACCTTC. This sequence encodes CSAWGDRGALNYGYTF.

This clonotype was counted only a few times. This chain connects TRBV12-3 or TRBV12-4 to TRBJ2-7; maybe TRBD2 (6 bases). V was pared by 2 bases and J by 4 bases, with 12 bases between. The CDR3 contains 14 residues. The CDR3 DNA follows: TGTGCCAGCAGTTTATTTGCGGGAATATACGAGCAGTACTTC. Translating it yields CASSLFAGIYEQYF.

This clonotype appeared a few times. One end of the junction fails to match germline, which may point to a read error. The chain links TRBV12-3 or TRBV12-4 to TRBJ2-5; possible D gene TRBD2, 5 bases. The CDR3 runs to 12 residues. The CDR3 protein is CASSLTWESQYF. The CDR3 bases are TGTGCCAGCTCTTTAACCTGGGAGAGCCAGTACTTC.

The V gene is TRBV10-2, the J gene TRBJ1-1; TRBD1 is a possible D gene (5 bases). CDR1 is WSHSY and CDR2 is SAAADI in the germline V gene. The CDR3 has 15 residues. The ends were cut back, 6 bases at V and 0 bases at J, with 14 bases in the middle. This CDR3 reads CASRARATLNTEAFF. Written as DNA, the CDR3 is TGCGCCAGCAGGGCCAGGGCCACTTTGAACACTGAAGCTTTCTTT.

This clonotype occurred a few times. The chain is built from TRBV6-2 or TRBV6-3 and TRBJ1-2; TRBD1 might be the D (5 bases). V shed 5 bases and J shed 0 bases, with 13 bases lying between them. Germline V gene sequence: CDR1 MNHEY, CDR2 SVGEGT. This CDR3 is 15 amino acids long. CDR3 region: CASSEARGANYGYTF. In DNA form, the CDR3 reads TGTGCCAGCAGTGAAGCGAGGGGAGCTAACTATGGCTACACCTTC.

This clonotype was detected a few times. This chain connects TRBV20-1 to TRBJ1-3; a possible D gene is TRBD1 (6 bases). The CDR3 extends over 18 amino acids. Trimming pared 0 bases from V and 0 bases from J, leaving 18 bases between. Per germline, CDR1 DFQATT and CDR2 SNEGSKA (reference sequence). The CDR3: CSARDSQGRSRSGNTIYF. In nucleotides, the CDR3 is TGCAGTGCTAGAGATTCCCAGGGGCGATCTCGCTCTGGAAACACCATATATTTT.

V usage is TRBV12-3 or TRBV12-4 and J usage is TRBJ1-1; no clear D gene. This CDR3 region has 16 residues. Trimming left V 3 bases short and J 0 bases short, with 14 bases between. CDR3 nucleotide sequence: TGTGCCAGCAGTTTTGGGCCGGAGGACCTGAACACTGAAGCTTTCTTT. It specifies CASSFGPEDLNTEAFF.

V usage is TRBV6-5 and J usage is TRBJ2-5, with D possibly being TRBD2 (6 bases). Trimming stripped 9 bases from V and 1 base from J, with 12 bases between. Germline assignment: CDR1 MNHEY and CDR2 SVGAGI. There are 13 residues in the CDR3. CDR3 coding DNA: TGTGCCAGGCGGGAAGGGTCCCAAGAGACCCAGTACTTC. It is translated as CARREGSQETQYF.

This clonotype has only a few counts. The V gene is TRBV18, the J gene TRBJ2-5; a possible D gene is TRBD2 (5 bases). Trimming removed 5 bases from V and 1 base from J, with 11 bases in between. The CDR3 covers 14 residues. The germline CDR1 and CDR2 sequences are KGHSH and LQKENI. This CDR3 is CASSSVGVQETQYF. In DNA form, the CDR3 reads TGTGCCAGCTCATCTGTCGGGGTCCAAGAGACCCAGTACTTC.

The rearrangement uses TRBV6-2 or TRBV6-3 and TRBJ1-2, with no clear D. The CDR3 is 14 amino acids. V lost 0 bases and J 4 bases, leaving 9 bases between the germline ends. Looked up from germline, CDR1 is MNHEY and CDR2 is SVGEGT. CDR3 nucleotides: TGTGCCAGCAGTTACTCGTGGGGAGGCTATGGCTACACCTTC. It yields the protein CASSYSWGGYGYTF.

This chain joins TRBV28 and TRBJ1-2; D is unresolved. Trimming pared 7 bases from V and 0 bases from J, leaving 9 bases between. The V gene's germline CDR1 is MDHEN and CDR2 SYDVKM. The CDR3 runs 13 residues. CDR3 loop: CASMGSSNYGYTF. The CDR3 DNA reads TGTGCCAGCATGGGGAGTTCTAACTATGGCTACACCTTC.

This clonotype was observed a few times. The genes are TRBV13 and TRBJ1-6; 9 bases fit TRBD1. Trimming cost V 7 bases and J 7 bases; bases outside gene matches: 5. CDR1 and CDR2 from the germline V gene are PRHDT and FYEKMQ (reference sequence). This CDR3 spans 14 amino acids. CDR3 bases: TGTGCCAGCACCGGACAGGGGATGAATTCACCCCTCCACTTT. Translation: CASTGQGMNSPLHF.

Comment on this clonotype: This could be a read error, since a much larger clone is one nucleotide away. The chain couples TRBV14 to TRBJ1-2; unclear D gene. The CDR3 extends over 15 amino acids. In germline, CDR1 is SGHDN, CDR2 FVKESK. Written as DNA, the CDR3 is TGTGCCAGCAGCCAGATGGTTTCGGCGGACTATGGCCACACCTTC. Protein sequence: CASSQMVSADYGHTF.

This clonotype was picked up a small number of times. The chain couples TRBV7-3 to TRBJ2-2; D call uncertain. V lost 5 bases to trimming and J lost 2 bases, with 18 bases between them. CDR1 is SGHTA, CDR2 FQGTGA, per germline. CDR3 length: 17 residues. This CDR3 reads CASSQDPRTDNTGELFF. For the CDR3, the DNA is TGTGCCAGCAGCCAAGATCCCCGGACCGACAACACCGGGGAGCTGTTTTTT. Full variable domain (remainder filled in from reference TRBV7-3 and TRBJ2-2): GAGVSQTPSNKVTEKGKYVELRCDPISGHTALYWYRQSLGQGPEFLIYFQGTGAADDSGLPNDRFFAVRPEGSVSTLKIQRTERGDSAVYLCASSQDPRTDNTGELFFGEGSRLTVL.